This T cell receptor beta chain comes out of a study of shared clonotypes between healthy human individuals. The CDR3 extends over 14 amino acids. V was trimmed by 3 bases and J by 0 bases, leaving 8 bases between them. Germline lookup yields CDR1 ENHRY and CDR2 SYGVKD. Overall study findings and caveats: Across subsets, estimated richness was generally greater for naive than for memory populations. Genetic and exposure-history diversity was limited by the small donor number.

About this clone itself: Its antigen is not known. Within the sample, other DNA sequences also encode this same CDR3.

Sequencing was performed with immunoSEQ multiplex PCR; in TCRdb, only in-frame clones are kept and a portion is missing. The sample records roughly 1,100,000 clones, about 80% being singletons. Subsets obtained from CD4+ cells comprised CD45RA+ naive and CD45RA-negative memory cells. Sequencing input: memory CD4+ T cells sorted from blood. Subset in this sample: CD45RA-negative fraction. The clonotype was recovered from a man younger than 35 in good health. This rearrangement joins TRBV10-3 to TRBJ1-1, with D unresolved. CDR3 loop: CAISEGQLNTEAFF. CDR3 bases: TGTGCCATCAGTGAAGGGCAATTGAACACTGAAGCTTTCTTT.